What follows describes a single T cell receptor beta chain. The data are from a study of blood T cell repertoires in COVID-19. At the level of the study: Collection of acute and convalescent COVID-19 samples took place in the United States, Italy and Spain. Sample material is recorded as cDNA or gDNA derived from T cells, B-cell-depleted T cells, or PBMCs.

V gave up 6 bases and J gave up 4 bases, with 12 bases separating them. CDR1 is KGHSH, CDR2 LQKENI, per germline. This CDR3 is 13 amino acids long. In the source study's methods: Amplifying reference gene primers gave estimates of nucleated cell counts. Sequenced by immunoSEQ multiplex PCR; TCRdb stores in-frame clones only, minus some. D and trimming come from the DNA, and the V and J calls and clone size come from that table. The table has 100,000 to 150,000 clones, around 87% seen once. The chain has TRBV18 and TRBJ1-2, with no clear D. Sequencing was carried out using peripheral blood. The sequence derives from a woman between 55 and 75 years old with acute or convalescent COVID-19. Here the CDR3 reads CASSPDKSYGYTF. In nucleotides, the CDR3 is TGTGCCAGCTCGCCCGACAAAAGCTATGGCTACACCTTC.